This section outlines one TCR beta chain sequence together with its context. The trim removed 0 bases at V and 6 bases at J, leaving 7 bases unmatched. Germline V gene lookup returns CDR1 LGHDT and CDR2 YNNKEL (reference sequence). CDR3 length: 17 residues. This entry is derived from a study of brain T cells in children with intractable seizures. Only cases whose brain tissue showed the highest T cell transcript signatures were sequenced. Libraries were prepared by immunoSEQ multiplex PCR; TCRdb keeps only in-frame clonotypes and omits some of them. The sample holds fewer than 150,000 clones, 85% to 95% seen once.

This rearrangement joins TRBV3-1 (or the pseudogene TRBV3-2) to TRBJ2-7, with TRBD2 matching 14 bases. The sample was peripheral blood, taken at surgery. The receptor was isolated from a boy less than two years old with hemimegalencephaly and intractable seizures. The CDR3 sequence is CASSQEEGLAGAGEQYF. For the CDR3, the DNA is TGTGCCAGCAGCCAAGAAGAGGGACTAGCGGGGGCCGGCGAGCAGTACTTC.